The rows below give T cell receptor beta chains drawn from one sample of a study of cytomegalovirus exposure and HLA in healthy donors. TCRdb keeps only in-frame clones here, not all; method: immunoSEQ multiplex PCR. The sample contains around 160,000 clones, about 88% of which appear only once. Sequencing used PBMCs. These receptors were collected from a man younger than 35 in good health and CMV-seronegative. The CDR3 runs from the conserved cysteine through the conserved F or W. A D gene is named only where the DNA matches it firmly. The size entry is marked missing in some rows and otherwise reads once, few, many or a size class.

J: TRBJ2-2; D: TRBD2; size: .; V: TRBV5-4; DNA: TGTGCCAGCAGCCCGGGACTAGGAGCGAACACCGGGGAGCTGTTTTTT; CDR3: CASSPGLGANTGELFF
J: TRBJ2-7; D: TRBD2; size: .; V: TRBV4-3; DNA: TGCGCCAGCAGCCTAATAGCGGGAGTCGGGCCCTTCGAGCAGTACTTC; CDR3: CASSLIAGVGPFEQYF
J: TRBJ2-6; D: TRBD2; size: .; V: TRBV5-1; DNA: TGCGCCAGCAGCTTGGCCCCAGGGTCCGGGACTAGCGTACCTAGCTCTGGGGCCAACGTCCTGACTTTC; CDR3: CASSLAPGSGTSVPSSGANVLTF
J: TRBJ1-1; D: .; size: .; V: TRBV6-6; DNA: TGTGCCAGCAGTTACTCCCTCATACTTTCCAACACTGAAGCTTTCTTT; CDR3: CASSYSLILSNTEAFF
J: TRBJ2-7; D: .; size: .; V: TRBV6-5; DNA: TGTGCCAGCAGTTACGGGAGAGGGTCCTACGAGCAGTACTTC; CDR3: CASSYGRGSYEQYF
J: TRBJ2-7; D: .; size: .; V: TRBV11-2; DNA: TGTGCCAGCAGCTTAAGTCCAGACTACGAGCAGTACTTC; CDR3: CASSLSPDYEQYF
J: TRBJ2-7; D: .; size: .; V: TRBV7-2; DNA: TGTGCCAGCAGCCGGGAGCCACGCTACGAGCAGTACTTC; CDR3: CASSREPRYEQYF
J: TRBJ2-5; D: .; size: .; V: TRBV5-5; DNA: TGTGCCAGCAGCTTTTCCTCAGGGGGGGAGACCCAGTACTTC; CDR3: CASSFSSGGETQYF
J: TRBJ1-6; D: .; size: .; V: TRBV11-3; DNA: TGTGCCAGCTCACAGTCGGGGAAGAATTCACCCCTCCACTTT; CDR3: CASSQSGKNSPLHF
J: TRBJ2-7; D: TRBD2; size: .; V: TRBV5-6; DNA: TGTGCCAGCAGGGGGCGCGGGGGGCAGTACTTC; CDR3: CASRGRGGQYF
J: TRBJ2-3; D: .; size: .; V: TRBV4-2; DNA: TGTGCCAGCAGCACCGAGGGCACTACAGATACGCAGTATTTT; CDR3: CASSTEGTTDTQYF
J: TRBJ2-1; D: .; size: .; V: TRBV30; DNA: TGTGCCTGGAGTGAGGGGGAGCAGTTCTTC; CDR3: CAWSEGEQFF
J: TRBJ2-7; D: .; size: once; V: TRBV4-3; DNA: TGCGCCAGCAGCCAAGATACACCGGGTACCTACGAGCAGTACTTC; CDR3: CASSQDTPGTYEQYF
J: TRBJ2-3; D: .; size: .; V: TRBV7-9; DNA: TGTGCCAGCAGCTACAGGTTATACACAGATACGCAGTATTTT; CDR3: CASSYRLYTDTQYF
J: TRBJ2-7; D: TRBD2; size: .; V: TRBV29-1; DNA: TGCAGCGTACGGACTAGCGGAAACGCCTACGAGCAGTACTTC; CDR3: CSVRTSGNAYEQYF
J: TRBJ2-7; D: .; size: .; V: TRBV6-6; DNA: TGTGCCAGCAGTTACGCGAGCGAGCAGTACTTC; CDR3: CASSYASEQYF
J: TRBJ1-5; D: .; size: once; V: TRBV27; DNA: TGTGCCAGCAGTTACAGCCGGTATAGCAATCAGCCCCAGCATTTT; CDR3: CASSYSRYSNQPQHF
J: TRBJ1-1; D: .; size: .; V: TRBV16; DNA: TGTGCCAGCAGCCAATCGCTCGGGGTTTACACTGAAGCTTTCTTT; CDR3: CASSQSLGVYTEAFF
J: TRBJ1-1; D: .; size: few; V: TRBV7-8; DNA: TGTGCCAGCAGCCACCCCTGGGGCAGCGCTGAAGCTTTCTTT; CDR3: CASSHPWGSAEAFF
J: TRBJ1-2; D: .; size: once; V: TRBV7-2; DNA: TGTGCCAGCAGGAGATCGGGACGGGGAGGAGGCTACACCTTC; CDR3: CASRRSGRGGGYTF
J: TRBJ1-5; D: TRBD1; size: .; V: TRBV10-3; DNA: TGTGCCATCAGTGAGTCGATACCGGGACAGGGTCATCAGCCCCAGCATTTT; CDR3: CAISESIPGQGHQPQHF
J: TRBJ1-5; D: TRBD1; size: .; V: TRBV6-1; DNA: TGTGCCAGCAGCCCCGATAGGGGGCAGGTAGCCCAGCATTTT; CDR3: CASSPDRGQVAQHF
J: TRBJ1-1; D: .; size: .; V: TRBV18; DNA: TGTGCCAGCTCAGGGACAATGAACACTGAAGCTTTCTTT; CDR3: CASSGTMNTEAFF
J: TRBJ2-1; D: .; size: .; V: TRBV27; DNA: TGTGCCAGCAGTTTTCGCTCCTACAATGAGCAGTTCTTC; CDR3: CASSFRSYNEQFF
J: TRBJ2-1; D: .; size: .; V: TRBV5-1; DNA: TGCGCCAGCAGCTTGCTCAGCGCGAGCTCCTACAATGAGCAGTTCTTC; CDR3: CASSLLSASSYNEQFF
J: TRBJ2-4; D: TRBD1; size: .; V: TRBV6-6; DNA: TGTGCCAGCAGCACAGGGGGCTCAAACATTCAGTACTTC; CDR3: CASSTGGSNIQYF
J: TRBJ2-1; D: TRBD2; size: .; V: TRBV28; DNA: TGTGCCAGCATGTCGGCTAGCGGGAGACCGCCCTACAATGAGCAGTTCTTC; CDR3: CASMSASGRPPYNEQFF
J: TRBJ2-2; D: TRBD1; size: .; V: TRBV2; DNA: TGTGCCAGCAGTGTAAACGAGGGGACAGGAGGCACCGGGGAGCTGTTTTTT; CDR3: CASSVNEGTGGTGELFF
J: TRBJ1-1; D: TRBD1; size: .; V: TRBV28; DNA: TGTGCCACCTGGTCGACAGGGGGCCTCGGGAACACTGAAGCTTTCTTT; CDR3: CATWSTGGLGNTEAFF
J: TRBJ2-2; D: TRBD2; size: .; V: TRBV7-2; DNA: TGTGCCAGCAGCCCAATCCCCCTAGCGGGACTGAACACCGGGGAGCTGTTTTTT; CDR3: CASSPIPLAGLNTGELFF
J: TRBJ2-7; D: .; size: few; V: TRBV6-5; DNA: TGTGCCAGCAGTCCCATTAGCTCCTACGAGCAGTACTTC; CDR3: CASSPISSYEQYF
J: TRBJ2-1; D: TRBD2; size: .; V: TRBV28; DNA: TGTGCCAGCAGTTTAGGATCAAGGCCGAGCGGGAGGGGTCACAATGAGCAGTTCTTC; CDR3: CASSLGSRPSGRGHNEQFF
J: TRBJ1-5; D: .; size: once; V: TRBV7-6; DNA: TGTGCCAGCAGCCAAGCAGGGAGCAATCAGCCCCAGCATTTT; CDR3: CASSQAGSNQPQHF
J: TRBJ1-2; D: .; size: .; V: TRBV30; DNA: TGTGCCTGGATTAACCCAGACAGGACGGAATACACTAACTATGGCTACACCTTC; CDR3: CAWINPDRTEYTNYGYTF
J: TRBJ2-2; D: .; size: .; V: TRBV7-2; DNA: TGTGCCAGCAGCTTAGGGCCGGGTAACACCGGGGAGCTGTTTTTT; CDR3: CASSLGPGNTGELFF
J: TRBJ1-2; D: .; size: .; V: TRBV18; DNA: TGTGCCAGCTCACCCACAAGTAACTATGGCTACACCTTC; CDR3: CASSPTSNYGYTF
J: TRBJ2-3; D: .; size: .; V: TRBV6-5; DNA: TGTGCCAGCTCCTCATCCAGGTTTACAGATACGCAGTATTTT; CDR3: CASSSSRFTDTQYF
J: TRBJ1-5; D: TRBD1; size: .; V: TRBV10-3; DNA: TGTGCCAGTACACAGGGGGCTGGAAGCAATCAGCCCCAGCATTTT; CDR3: CASTQGAGSNQPQHF
J: TRBJ1-1; D: TRBD1; size: .; V: TRBV10-3; DNA: TGTGCCATCAGTGCTACAGGGGGCACTGAAGCTTTCTTT; CDR3: CAISATGGTEAFF
J: TRBJ1-2; D: .; size: .; V: TRBV28; DNA: TGTGCCAGCAGTCCTTTTCCGGGAGCTAACTATGGCTACACCTTC; CDR3: CASSPFPGANYGYTF
J: TRBJ2-2; D: TRBD2; size: .; V: TRBV2; DNA: TGTGCCAGCAGTGAGAGCGGGACTATGAACACCGGGGAGCTGTTTTTT; CDR3: CASSESGTMNTGELFF
J: TRBJ2-5; D: TRBD1; size: .; V: TRBV5-1; DNA: TGCGCCAGCAGCTTGGCTTTGGGACAGGGGGCAATTGAGACCCAGTACTTC; CDR3: CASSLALGQGAIETQYF
J: TRBJ2-2; D: .; size: .; V: TRBV4-1; DNA: TGCGCCAGCAGGTCGGACTTGGTTCGCGGGGAGCTGTTTTTT; CDR3: CASRSDLVRGELFF
J: TRBJ2-3; D: TRBD2; size: .; V: TRBV2; DNA: TGTGCCAGCAGTGTGGGAACTAGCGGAGATACGCAGTATTTT; CDR3: CASSVGTSGDTQYF
J: TRBJ1-2; D: .; size: .; V: TRBV29-1; DNA: TGCAGCGTTGAGGGACTGGACGGATACTATGGCTACACCTTC; CDR3: CSVEGLDGYYGYTF
J: TRBJ2-6; D: TRBD1; size: .; V: TRBV28; DNA: TGTGCCAGCAGTCCGCGGGACAGGGGGTTATCTGGGGCCAACGTCCTGACTTTC; CDR3: CASSPRDRGLSGANVLTF
J: TRBJ1-1; D: .; size: .; V: TRBV11-3; DNA: TGTGCCAGCAGCTTTGCGGACACTGAAGCTTTCTTT; CDR3: CASSFADTEAFF
J: TRBJ1-1; D: TRBD1; size: .; V: TRBV5-1; DNA: TGCGCCAGCAGCTTGGACTCCGGGACAGGGAGAGAGGCTTTCTTT; CDR3: CASSLDSGTGREAFF
J: TRBJ2-3; D: TRBD1; size: .; V: TRBV7-2; DNA: TGTGCCAGCAGCCGTTCGGGACAGATGGCAGATACGCAGTATTTT; CDR3: CASSRSGQMADTQYF